This passage covers 21 T cell receptor beta chains from one sample sequenced in a study of response to subunit inactivated influenza vaccine. TCRdb fed the RT-PCR reads into MiXCR, producing one record per CDR3 protein. Among approximately 680,000 distinct CDR3 sequences listed, less than 20% were seen once. The sequenced sample was PBMCs from blood, obtained 11 to 12 days after vaccination. The receptors derive from a man over 45 who received an inactivated influenza vaccine.

This clonotype showed up just a few times. This chain connects TRBV5-1 to TRBJ1-1; D remains ambiguous. Trimming left V 4 bases short and J 9 bases short, with 16 bases between. This CDR3 has 13 amino acids. Germline CDR1 reads SGHRS; CDR2 reads YFSETQ. The CDR3 region is CASSTEWTDQAFF. The CDR3, as DNA: TGCGCCAGCAGCACCGAATGGACGGACCAAGCTTTCTTT.

This clonotype has only a few counts. This sequence joins TRBV12-3 or TRBV12-4 and TRBJ2-5; D is unresolved. Trimming left V 5 bases short and J 0 bases short, with 10 bases between. CDR3 size: 14 residues. Written as DNA, the CDR3 is TGTGCCAGCAGTCCTTGGACGCACCAAGAGACCCAGTACTTC. Encoded protein: CASSPWTHQETQYF.

The J gene is TRBJ2-1, the V gene TRBV5-1; maybe TRBD1 (5 bases). V dropped 4 bases and J dropped 0 bases, with 14 bases sitting between them. The CDR3 length is 16 residues. Germline V gene lookup returns CDR1 SGHRS and CDR2 YFSETQ. The chain's CDR3 is CASSVRQRRSYNEQFF. The CDR3 DNA follows: TGCGCCAGCAGCGTCCGACAGAGACGCTCCTACAATGAGCAGTTCTTC. Variable domain in full (rest from reference TRBV5-1 and TRBJ2-1): KAGVTQTPRYLIKTRGQQVTLSCSPISGHRSVSWYQQTPGQGLQFLFEYFSETQRNKGNFPGRFSGRQFSNSRSEMNVSTLELGDSALYLCASSVRQRRSYNEQFFGPGTRLTVL.

The chain combines TRBV12-3 or TRBV12-4 with TRBJ2-5, with 13 bases that match TRBD2. CDR3 length: 18 amino acids. The V and J ends lost 6 bases and 2 bases, in that order; junction bases with no gene match: 12. The DNA for the CDR3 is TGTGCCAGCAGGGCTAGGGGGACTAGCGGGGCACATCAAGAGACCCAGTACTTC. Protein: CASRARGTSGAHQETQYF.

This clonotype has more than one count but fewer than ten. The chain uses TRBV30 and TRBJ2-7; 9 bases agree with TRBD1. The CDR3 extends over 14 amino acids. V lost 2 bases to trimming and J lost 6 bases; unmatched junction nucleotides: 8. Germline V gene sequence: CDR1 GTSNPN, CDR2 SVGIG (reference sequence). CDR3 region: CAWSKGTGLGEQYF. CDR3 in DNA: TGTGCCTGGAGTAAAGGGACAGGGCTGGGCGAGCAGTACTTC.

This clonotype appeared a few times. The chain is built from TRBV27 and TRBJ2-7; 8 nucleotides agree with TRBD1. Germline V gives CDR1 MNHEY, CDR2 SMNVEV (reference sequence). This CDR3 has 16 amino acids. After removal of 7 bases from V and 3 bases from J, the junction contained 14 bases not matched to a gene. The CDR3 loop is CASKRLTGAHHYEQYF. The CDR3 DNA is TGTGCCAGCAAAAGGTTGACAGGGGCCCATCACTACGAGCAGTACTTC.

The sample holds a few counts of this clonotype. This chain uses TRBV28 with TRBJ1-5; no clear D. This CDR3 has 16 residues. Germline CDR1 reads MDHEN; CDR2 reads SYDVKM. The V end was cut by 0 bases, the J end by 0 bases, with 9 bases between. The CDR3 sequence is CASSLWGRNSNQPQHF. Here the CDR3 DNA reads TGTGCCAGCAGTTTATGGGGCAGGAATAGCAATCAGCCCCAGCATTTT. The entire variable domain, with the rest obtained from reference TRBV28 and TRBJ1-5, is as follows: DVKVTQSSRYLVKRTGEKVFLECVQDMDHENMFWYRQDPGLGLRLIYFSYDVKMKEKGDIPEGYSVSREKKERFSLILESASTNQTSMYLCASSLWGRNSNQPQHFGDGTRLSIL.

This clonotype was found a few times. The rearrangement joins TRBV14 to TRBJ1-1; D is unresolved. The V gene lost 0 bases and the J gene lost 2 bases, with 7 bases spanning the gap. Germline V gives CDR1 SGHDN, CDR2 FVKESK. The CDR3 spans 14 residues. CDR3 in amino acids: CASSQEVQNTEAFF. CDR3 sequence (DNA): TGTGCCAGCAGCCAAGAAGTGCAAAACACTGAAGCTTTCTTT. Filled out from reference TRBV14 and TRBJ1-1, the complete variable domain reads EAGVTQFPSHSVIEKGQTVTLRCDPISGHDNLYWYRRVMGKEIKFLLHFVKESKQDESGMPNNRFLAERTGGTYSTLKVQPAELEDSGVYFCASSQEVQNTEAFFGQGTRLTVV.

J is TRBJ2-7 and V is TRBV5-1; D ambiguous. The CDR3 has 14 amino acids. The V gene's germline CDR1 is SGHRS and CDR2 YFSETQ. V was pared by 2 bases and J by 0 bases, with 9 bases between. The CDR3, as DNA: TGCGCCAGCAGCTTTGGGCAGCGCTCCTACGAGCAGTACTTC. Translated: CASSFGQRSYEQYF.

The chain carries TRBV10-3 and TRBJ2-7, with D uncertain. V shed 2 bases and J shed 2 bases, with 7 bases lying between them. The CDR3 is 13 amino acids. Per the germline V gene, CDR1 is ENHRY and CDR2 is SYGVKD. CDR3 sequence: CAISEAETYEQYF. The CDR3 nucleotides read TGTGCCATCAGTGAGGCAGAAACCTACGAGCAGTACTTC.

This clonotype came up many times. In nucleotides, the CDR3 is TGTGCCAGCAGCCAGACAGGCGGCTACGAGCAGTACTTC. It encodes CASSQTGGYEQYF. V is TRBV6-1 and J is TRBJ2-7, with D tentatively TRBD1 (6 bases). Germline CDR1 is MNHNS and CDR2 is SASEGT. The V end was cut by 6 bases, the J end by 3 bases, with 12 bases between. The CDR3 has 13 amino acids.

This clonotype was observed a handful of times. The chain has TRBV7-8 and TRBJ2-7; no clear D gene. The V end was cut by 0 bases, the J end by 3 bases, with 3 bases between. There are 12 residues in the CDR3. Germline V gene lookup returns CDR1 SGHVS and CDR2 FQNEAQ. CDR3 coding DNA: TGTGCCAGCAGCTTAGCCATCTACGAGCAGTACTTC. Translating it yields CASSLAIYEQYF. The variable domain in full, completed from reference TRBV7-8 and TRBJ2-7, reads GAGVSQSPRYKVAKRGQDVALRCDPISGHVSLFWYQQALGQGPEFLTYFQNEAQLDKSGLPSDRFFAERPEGSVSTLKIQRTQQEDSAVYLCASSLAIYEQYFGPGTRLTVT.

In this sample, this clonotype turned up a few times. The chain recombines TRBV27 with TRBJ1-4; D might be TRBD1 (5 bases). Germline V CDR1 and CDR2: MNHEY, SMNVEV (reference sequence). Trimming shortened V by 5 bases and J by 11 bases, and 18 bases separated the two germline ends. The CDR3 contains 14 residues. DNA for the CDR3: TGTGCCAGCAGTCGAACAGGCGCTGTGGGGAAACTGTTTTTT. Protein product: CASSRTGAVGKLFF.

Only a few counts were recorded for this clonotype. The chain carries TRBV6-2 or TRBV6-3 and TRBJ2-7, with D unresolved. Looked up from germline, CDR1 is MNHEY and CDR2 is SVGEGT. Trimming took 6 bases from V and 4 from J, leaving 10 bases between them. The CDR3 consists of 12 residues. The CDR3 region has the DNA TGTGCCAGCAGCTCATTAAAGTACGAGCAGTACTTC. It is translated as CASSSLKYEQYF.

In this sample, this clonotype turned up a few times. The chain links TRBV28 to TRBJ2-6, with no clear D. From germline, CDR1 is MDHEN and CDR2 SYDVKM. Trimming shortened V by 8 bases and J by 2 bases, and 10 bases separated the two germline ends. The CDR3 has 14 residues. CDR3 amino acids: CASALRAGANVLTF. DNA of the CDR3: TGTGCCAGCGCACTACGGGCTGGGGCCAACGTCCTGACTTTC.

The sample holds a few counts of this clonotype. The chain combines TRBV6-1 with TRBJ2-4; 7 bases are shared with TRBD2. The CDR3 contains 15 residues. In germline, CDR1 is MNHNS, CDR2 SASEGT. After removal of 5 bases from V and 9 bases from J, the junction contained 13 bases not matched to a gene. The chain's CDR3 is CASSPGRGSGFIQYF. DNA of the CDR3: TGTGCCAGCAGTCCCGGGCGGGGGTCGGGTTTCATTCAGTACTTC.

This clonotype has just a few counts. The V gene is TRBV3-1, the J gene TRBJ2-2; D remains ambiguous. With 6 bases removed from V and 2 bases from J, the gap between germline ends came to 13 bases. The CDR3 totals 15 residues. Germline lookup yields CDR1 LGHDT and CDR2 YNNKEL (reference sequence). CDR3 DNA sequence: TGTGCCAGCAGTCCATACAACCTTAACACCGGGGAGCTGTTTTTT. It yields the protein CASSPYNLNTGELFF.

This chain joins TRBV7-9 and TRBJ2-5, with D possibly being TRBD2 (7 bases). V was trimmed by 7 bases and J by 5 bases, leaving 11 bases between them. CDR1 is SEHNR, CDR2 FQNEAQ, per germline (reference sequence). CDR3 length: 12 amino acids. CDR3 nucleotide sequence: TGTGCCAGCATGGGGGGGGCGGAGACCCAGTACTTC. Protein sequence: CASMGGAETQYF.

This CDR3 is CASSLTGDGNYGYTF. The CDR3 DNA reads as TGCGCCAGCAGCTTGACAGGGGATGGTAACTATGGCTACACCTTC. V and J are TRBV5-1 and TRBJ1-2; 7 positions match TRBD1. The CDR3 runs 15 residues. V lost 1 base, J lost 1 base, and 4 bases stayed unmatched. The V gene's germline CDR1 is SGHRS and CDR2 YFSETQ. The full variable domain, rest sourced from reference TRBV5-1 and TRBJ1-2, is KAGVTQTPRYLIKTRGQQVTLSCSPISGHRSVSWYQQTPGQGLQFLFEYFSETQRNKGNFPGRFSGRQFSNSRSEMNVSTLELGDSALYLCASSLTGDGNYGYTFGSGTRLTVV.

This clonotype was recorded a few times. J is TRBJ1-4 and V is TRBV28, with 8 bases lining up with TRBD1. V dropped 3 bases and J dropped 8; count of bases not matched to a gene: 11. Germline-derived CDR1 and CDR2 are MDHEN and SYDVKM. The length of the CDR3 is 16 residues. CDR3 nucleotides: TGTGCCAGCAGTTTGTTGGGGAGGACAGGGTCGGAAAAACTGTTTTTT. It specifies CASSLLGRTGSEKLFF.

The table lists this clonotype with a few counts. The rearrangement joins TRBV7-2 to TRBJ2-5, with 8 bases identical to TRBD2. The CDR3 has 15 residues. Germline V gives CDR1 SGHTA, CDR2 FQGNSA. Trimming took 1 base from V and 4 from J; bases not matched to a gene: 5. The CDR3 nucleotides read TGTGCCAGCAGCTTAGTCGGGGGGGCCCCAGAGACCCAGTACTTC. It specifies CASSLVGGAPETQYF.